The sequence of this T cell receptor beta chain was determined in a study of cytomegalovirus exposure and HLA in healthy donors. Across the whole study: The 120 or so validation repertoires were produced on the same platform as the 550 to 750 repertoires of the first cohort. This was reported in a later analysis.

As concerns this clone: Its matching antigen is unknown.

General study points: Specificity for CMV antigens was confirmed in vitro for a few of the CMV-associated chains.

This CDR3 region has 15 residues. V lost 3 bases and J lost 5; bases outside the gene matches: 6. Germline assignment: CDR1 MDHEN and CDR2 SYDVKM. Measured with immunoSEQ multiplex PCR; TCRdb has only the in-frame clones, and not every one. This sample has under 65,000 clones; 90% to 95% occur once, and the top ten carry less than 7%. Sequencing was carried out using PBMCs. This receptor was identified in a woman under 30 in good health and CMV-seropositive. The chain links TRBV28 to TRBJ1-1; TRBD1 matches 10 bases. The chain's CDR3 is CASSFRTGGSTEAFF. DNA for the CDR3: TGTGCCAGCAGTTTCAGGACAGGGGGGAGTACTGAAGCTTTCTTT.